This T cell receptor beta chain was observed in a study of shared clonotypes between healthy human individuals. The study's findings and limits: In contrast to clonotypes shared by all four donors, non-shared clonotypes had lower generation probabilities.

This clone has only a few counts. Its antigen is undetermined. The same CDR3 is also encoded by other DNA sequences in this sample. Subsets obtained from CD4+ cells comprised CD45RA+ naive and CD45RA-negative memory cells. The CDR3 runs 14 residues. V lost 1 base and J 8 bases, leaving 12 bases between the germline ends. Germline V gene lookup returns CDR1 MNHNS and CDR2 SASEGT. This table comes from immunoSEQ multiplex PCR, and its TCRdb copy is limited to in-frame clones, with some not included. This table holds nearly 1,000,000 clones, over 75% found once. Sequenced input: memory CD4+ T cells sorted from blood. Specified subset: CD45RA-negative fraction. The rearrangement links TRBV6-1 to TRBJ1-3; possibly TRBD1 for D (5 bases). This clonotype originated in a young man in good health. CDR3 DNA: TGTGCCAGCAGTGAAGGGGGGAAAGGTGACACCATATATTTT. It translates to CASSEGGKGDTIYF.